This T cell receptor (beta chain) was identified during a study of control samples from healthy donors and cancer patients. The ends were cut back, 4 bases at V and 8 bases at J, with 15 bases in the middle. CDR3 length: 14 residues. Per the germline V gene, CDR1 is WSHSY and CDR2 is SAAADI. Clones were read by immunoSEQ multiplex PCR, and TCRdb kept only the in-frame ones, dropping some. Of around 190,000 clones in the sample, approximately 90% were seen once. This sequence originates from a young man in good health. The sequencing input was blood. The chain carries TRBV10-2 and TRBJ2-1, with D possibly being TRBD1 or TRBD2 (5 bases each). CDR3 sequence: CASSVGTRTDEQFF. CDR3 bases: TGCGCCAGCAGTGTGGGGACCCGCACCGATGAGCAGTTCTTC.